These T cell receptor beta chains were read from a single sample in a study of blood T cells in healthy people across ages. TCRdb itself ran the 5' RACE reads through MiXCR, one entry per CDR3 protein. The data contain about 1,500,000 distinct CDR3 sequences, about 28% of them singletons. The sequenced sample consisted of blood. The receptors come from a young woman in good health. Both conserved end residues are part of each CDR3. The D gene is left open where the match is weak. Size is omitted from some rows. Given values are once, few, many or a class for expanded clones.

j_gene: TRBJ2-1
d_gene: NA
v_gene: TRBV30
abundance: few
CDR3aa: CAWGAVATGEQFF
CDR3nt: TGTGCCTGGGGTGCGGTGGCAACGGGGGAGCAGTTCTTC

j_gene: TRBJ1-5
d_gene: NA
v_gene: TRBV12-3/TRBV12-4
abundance: NA
CDR3aa: CASSLRRPGYSNQPQHF
CDR3nt: TGTGCCAGCAGTTTAAGGCGACCGGGGTATAGCAATCAGCCCCAGCATTTT

j_gene: TRBJ1-2
d_gene: TRBD1
v_gene: TRBV6-5
abundance: many
CDR3aa: CASSWDRVSYGYTF
CDR3nt: TGTGCCAGCAGTTGGGACAGAGTCTCCTATGGCTACACCTTC

j_gene: TRBJ2-2
d_gene: NA
v_gene: TRBV12-3/TRBV12-4
abundance: NA
CDR3aa: CASRVGGLNTGELFF
CDR3nt: TGTGCCAGCAGGGTCGGGGGATTAAACACCGGGGAGCTGTTTTTT

j_gene: TRBJ2-5
d_gene: NA
v_gene: TRBV6-6
abundance: few
CDR3aa: CASKASGETQYF
CDR3nt: TGTGCCAGCAAGGCTAGTGGAGAGACCCAGTACTTC

j_gene: TRBJ1-6
d_gene: TRBD1
v_gene: TRBV12-3/TRBV12-4
abundance: NA
CDR3aa: CASRGQGGGNSPLHF
CDR3nt: TGTGCCAGCCGAGGACAGGGAGGAGGGAATTCACCCCTCCACTTT

j_gene: TRBJ2-5
d_gene: NA
v_gene: TRBV3-1
abundance: NA
CDR3aa: CASSQSRIQQYF
CDR3nt: TGTGCCAGCAGCCAGTCCCGAATCCAGCAGTACTTC

j_gene: TRBJ2-2
d_gene: TRBD2
v_gene: TRBV20-1
abundance: few
CDR3aa: CSAPTSEFGELFF
CDR3nt: TGCAGTGCGCCGACTAGCGAATTCGGGGAGCTGTTTTTT

j_gene: TRBJ1-1
d_gene: NA
v_gene: TRBV6-6
abundance: NA
CDR3aa: CASGREKDTEAFF
CDR3nt: TGTGCCAGCGGGAGGGAGAAGGACACTGAAGCTTTCTTT

j_gene: TRBJ2-7
d_gene: NA
v_gene: TRBV12-3/TRBV12-4
abundance: NA
CDR3aa: CASSPAHKQYF
CDR3nt: TGTGCCAGCAGTCCGGCACATAAGCAGTACTTC

j_gene: TRBJ2-4
d_gene: NA
v_gene: TRBV11-2
abundance: few
CDR3aa: CASGPDPNIQYF
CDR3nt: TGTGCCAGCGGCCCGGACCCTAACATTCAGTACTTC

j_gene: TRBJ2-7
d_gene: NA
v_gene: TRBV5-5
abundance: few
CDR3aa: CASSVTASGTYEQYF
CDR3nt: TGTGCCAGCAGCGTCACGGCAAGCGGAACCTACGAGCAGTACTTC

j_gene: TRBJ2-4
d_gene: TRBD2
v_gene: TRBV12-3/TRBV12-4
abundance: few
CDR3aa: CASSFGGGAGKNIQYF
CDR3nt: TGTGCCAGCAGTTTCGGCGGGGGGGCGGGCAAAAACATTCAGTACTTC

j_gene: TRBJ1-4
d_gene: NA
v_gene: TRBV4-1
abundance: few
CDR3aa: CASRDQPATNEKLFF
CDR3nt: TGCGCCAGCCGGGACCAACCTGCAACTAATGAAAAACTGTTTTTT

j_gene: TRBJ2-7
d_gene: NA
v_gene: TRBV29-1
abundance: many
CDR3aa: CSVCTFAGSTYEQYF
CDR3nt: TGCAGCGTTTGCACTTTCGCAGGGTCCACCTACGAGCAGTACTTC

j_gene: TRBJ2-5
d_gene: NA
v_gene: TRBV5-6
abundance: few
CDR3aa: CASSLRGGGLETQYF
CDR3nt: TGTGCCAGCAGCTTGCGCGGCGGGGGCTTAGAGACCCAGTACTTC

j_gene: TRBJ2-3
d_gene: TRBD1
v_gene: TRBV6-6
abundance: few
CDR3aa: CASSYRYPGQGTDTQYF
CDR3nt: TGTGCCAGCTCCTACAGGTATCCGGGACAGGGTACAGATACGCAGTATTTT

j_gene: TRBJ2-5
d_gene: NA
v_gene: TRBV11-1
abundance: NA
CDR3aa: CASSWTRGGETQYF
CDR3nt: TGTGCCAGCAGCTGGACCAGGGGAGGGGAGACCCAGTACTTC

j_gene: TRBJ2-7
d_gene: NA
v_gene: TRBV18
abundance: few
CDR3aa: CASSPPGQFDYEQYF
CDR3nt: TGTGCCAGCTCACCGCCAGGGCAATTCGACTACGAGCAGTACTTC

j_gene: TRBJ1-2
d_gene: TRBD1
v_gene: TRBV11-2
abundance: NA
CDR3aa: CASSPQGDYNYGYTF
CDR3nt: TGTGCCAGCAGCCCACAGGGGGACTATAACTATGGCTACACCTTC

j_gene: TRBJ1-2
d_gene: NA
v_gene: TRBV3-1
abundance: NA
CDR3aa: CASSQLEGSYGYTF
CDR3nt: TGTGCCAGCAGCCAATTGGAGGGCTCCTATGGCTACACCTTC

j_gene: TRBJ1-6
d_gene: TRBD1
v_gene: TRBV12-5
abundance: NA
CDR3aa: CASGLGQGFSPLHF
CDR3nt: TGTGCTAGTGGTCTGGGACAGGGATTTTCACCCCTCCACTTT

j_gene: TRBJ2-1
d_gene: TRBD2
v_gene: TRBV3-1
abundance: NA
CDR3aa: CASSDRLAGALNEQFF
CDR3nt: TGTGCCAGCAGCGACCGACTAGCGGGAGCGTTGAATGAGCAGTTCTTC

j_gene: TRBJ1-4
d_gene: NA
v_gene: TRBV12-5
abundance: NA
CDR3aa: CASGPDGRTNEKLFF
CDR3nt: TGTGCTAGTGGTCCCGATGGGAGGACTAATGAAAAACTGTTTTTT

j_gene: TRBJ1-1
d_gene: TRBD1
v_gene: TRBV11-2
abundance: NA
CDR3aa: CASSLVQGGPMNTEAFF
CDR3nt: TGTGCCAGCAGCTTAGTTCAGGGGGGGCCCATGAACACTGAAGCTTTCTTT

j_gene: TRBJ1-2
d_gene: TRBD1
v_gene: TRBV2
abundance: few
CDR3aa: CASRDDRDGYTF
CDR3nt: TGTGCCAGCAGAGATGACAGGGATGGCTACACCTTC

j_gene: TRBJ1-1
d_gene: NA
v_gene: TRBV20-1
abundance: NA
CDR3aa: CSARSVSRGTEAFF
CDR3nt: TGCAGTGCACGGTCGGTGTCGCGGGGCACTGAAGCTTTCTTT

j_gene: TRBJ2-1
d_gene: TRBD1
v_gene: TRBV7-6
abundance: NA
CDR3aa: CVSSPGQVPSYEQFF
CDR3nt: TGTGTCAGCAGCCCAGGACAGGTCCCTTCCTACGAGCAGTTCTTC

j_gene: TRBJ2-5
d_gene: NA
v_gene: TRBV20-1
abundance: few
CDR3aa: CSAYPGGSVETQYF
CDR3nt: TGCAGTGCATATCCCGGGGGATCGGTTGAGACCCAGTACTTC

j_gene: TRBJ2-3
d_gene: NA
v_gene: TRBV29-1
abundance: NA
CDR3aa: CSVNTDTQYF
CDR3nt: TGCAGCGTCAACACAGATACGCAGTATTTT

j_gene: TRBJ1-1
d_gene: NA
v_gene: TRBV20-1
abundance: NA
CDR3aa: CSARKSAGWDTEAFF
CDR3nt: TGCAGTGCCAGAAAGAGCGCGGGGTGGGACACTGAAGCTTTCTTT

j_gene: TRBJ2-7
d_gene: NA
v_gene: TRBV29-1
abundance: few
CDR3aa: CSVEGSAGGGEQYF
CDR3nt: TGCAGCGTTGAGGGGAGTGCAGGAGGAGGCGAGCAGTACTTC

j_gene: TRBJ2-7
d_gene: TRBD1
v_gene: TRBV10-1
abundance: many
CDR3aa: CASSVQRGTGIYEQYF
CDR3nt: TGCGCCAGCAGTGTTCAGAGGGGGACAGGGATCTACGAGCAGTACTTC

j_gene: TRBJ2-5
d_gene: NA
v_gene: TRBV7-3
abundance: NA
CDR3aa: CASSLGKEETQYF
CDR3nt: TGTGCCAGCAGCTTAGGAAAGGAGGAGACCCAGTACTTC

j_gene: TRBJ2-1
d_gene: TRBD1
v_gene: TRBV3-1
abundance: few
CDR3aa: CASSLGPPGQGYNEQFF
CDR3nt: TGTGCCAGCAGCCTTGGCCCTCCGGGACAGGGCTACAATGAGCAGTTCTTC

j_gene: TRBJ2-5
d_gene: NA
v_gene: TRBV14
abundance: NA
CDR3aa: CASSRGDLQGKETQYF
CDR3nt: TGTGCCAGCAGCCGCGGGGACCTACAGGGGAAAGAGACCCAGTACTTC

j_gene: TRBJ1-5
d_gene: NA
v_gene: TRBV20-1
abundance: NA
CDR3aa: CSARRTQVDSQPQHF
CDR3nt: TGCAGTGCTAGGAGGACACAGGTAGATAGTCAGCCCCAGCATTTT

j_gene: TRBJ2-7
d_gene: TRBD2
v_gene: TRBV9
abundance: many
CDR3aa: CASSPLNSGGALEQYF
CDR3nt: TGTGCCAGCAGCCCACTTAATAGCGGGGGAGCCTTGGAGCAGTACTTC

j_gene: TRBJ2-2
d_gene: NA
v_gene: TRBV24-1
abundance: few
CDR3aa: CATSGPGGTGELFF
CDR3nt: TGTGCCACCAGTGGCCCGGGCGGCACCGGGGAGCTGTTTTTT

j_gene: TRBJ1-6
d_gene: NA
v_gene: TRBV10-3
abundance: NA
CDR3aa: CAIRGEFGGNSPLHF
CDR3nt: TGTGCCATCAGAGGGGAGTTCGGAGGTAATTCACCCCTCCACTTT

j_gene: TRBJ2-5
d_gene: NA
v_gene: TRBV9
abundance: NA
CDR3aa: CVSSKRTGRVEETQYF
CDR3nt: TGTGTCAGCAGCAAACGGACAGGGAGGGTCGAGGAGACCCAGTACTTC

j_gene: TRBJ1-3
d_gene: NA
v_gene: TRBV6-6
abundance: NA
CDR3aa: CASTMRGAGNTIYF
CDR3nt: TGTGCCAGCACCATGAGGGGAGCCGGAAACACCATATATTTT